This TCR beta chain derives from a study of T cells in Graves' hyperthyroidism and ophthalmopathy (dated by TCRdb to between 2018 and 2021). About the full investigation: Peripheral blood was collected at initial diagnosis, before any treatment. In addition, the study compared T-cell repertoires in thyroid tissue and in blood from five or six Graves' hyperthyroidism patients. After sampling, hyperthyroidism patients received methimazole starting at 30 mg daily, and ophthalmopathy patients received high-dose intravenous methylprednisolone. An independent validation cohort of 18 to 20 hyperthyroidism patients and some 15 patients who later progressed to ophthalmopathy tested prospective prediction of ophthalmopathy. To identify TCR V-J signatures that set the groups apart, the researchers used a discovery cohort of 100 patients, made up of approximately 43 with Graves' ophthalmopathy and 55 to 65 with stable Graves' hyperthyroidism. The 100 discovery patients were divided at random into training and test sets in a 7:3 ratio. The paper reports TCR Vbeta CDR3 sequencing of over 130 peripheral blood samples: fewer than 50 ophthalmopathy, fewer than 80 hyperthyroidism and around 17 progressor patients. Broader findings and caveats from the paper: Most expanded thyroid clonotypes (frequency above 0.001) were also found in blood, which suggests that blood repertoires may mirror thyroid immune responses. Ophthalmopathy was separated from stable hyperthyroidism by a 13 V-J signature model, with around 88% sensitivity and 81% to 82% specificity obtained in cross-validation and 80%/75% obtained in testing. No statistical method was used to set the sample size in advance, and investigators knew the group allocation. In validation, progression to ophthalmopathy was predicted by the model with 70% to 71% sensitivity and under 85% specificity, a median of approximately 6.5 months before onset.

Amplification of TCR beta CDR3 regions was carried out from RNA transcripts. A first-round RT-PCR of the TCR CDR3 used the HTBI primer set with the Qiagen OneStep RT-PCR kit. A second multiplex PCR round built the libraries, followed by size selection and purification. The libraries were sequenced on an Illumina HiSeq2000 using paired-end 100 bp reads. The source study handled its data this way. SOAPnuke was used to process the raw data, removing reads that contained adapters or uncalled bases, had a mean Phred below 15, or lacked an exact match to the constant primer or identifier. COPE v1.2.5 was used to merge high-quality paired reads, and clonotypes were defined as unique nucleotide sequences. MiTCR v1.1 was used to align the clonotypes against IMGT TRBV, TRBD and TRBJ reference segments. The analysis was restricted to V-J combinations with a frequency above 0.0001, which together covered 99.2% of the repertoires. The TCS score was defined as the ratio of F50 (clonal expansion) to E x V (chaos), calculated using BLOSUM62-based TCRdist between CDR3 peptides within each V-J. Welch's t-statistics and random forest reduced roughly 530 V-J features to 13, which were used in a naive Bayes classifier (R e1071). Starting from the raw public reads, TCRdb applied fastp trimming at Q25, assembled clones with MiXCR and retained in-frame beta chains. Duplicate CDR3 protein sequences are folded into a single record with the most common DNA and genes. The V and J calls were determined by TCRdb, not by the authors. The sample profile shows fewer than 400,000 distinct CDR3 sequences; around 15% of them were found once. Around 28% of the sample goes to the ten largest clones.

Comments on this clonotype: Which antigen it targets is not known. No qualities accompany the bases; no much larger clone lies one base away.

V is pruned by 5 bases and J by 8 bases, leaving 10 bases of the junction without a gene match. Including the terminal cysteine and phenylalanine, the CDR3 comprises 14 residues. The read is trimmed to its CDR3 DNA, 42 bases read in frame from base 1. Ophthalmopathy patients had moderately to severely active disease, with a Clinical Activity Score of 3 or more, a NOSPECS grade of 4 or more, and a disease duration of less than 3 months. Exclusion was applied to patients with uncontrolled infections, other autoimmune diseases, pregnancy or lactation. Diagnoses were based on clinical symptoms, serum thyroxine and TRAb, thyroid ultrasound and orbital computed tomography. Ficoll-Paque density gradient centrifugation was used to isolate PBMCs from about 9.4 ml of fresh peripheral blood. Trizol reagent was used to extract total RNA, and RNA quality was then checked on an Agilent 2100 Bioanalyzer.

Specimen: blood. The receptor was isolated from a man aged 50 to 60 with Graves' ophthalmopathy. Rearrangement joined TRBV12-3 or TRBV12-4 to TRBJ2-3; 7 bases in between match TRBD1. The DNA is TGTGCCAGCAGTCCACAGGGGAGCAAGCGTACGCAGTATTTT. Translation gives CASSPQGSKRTQYF.